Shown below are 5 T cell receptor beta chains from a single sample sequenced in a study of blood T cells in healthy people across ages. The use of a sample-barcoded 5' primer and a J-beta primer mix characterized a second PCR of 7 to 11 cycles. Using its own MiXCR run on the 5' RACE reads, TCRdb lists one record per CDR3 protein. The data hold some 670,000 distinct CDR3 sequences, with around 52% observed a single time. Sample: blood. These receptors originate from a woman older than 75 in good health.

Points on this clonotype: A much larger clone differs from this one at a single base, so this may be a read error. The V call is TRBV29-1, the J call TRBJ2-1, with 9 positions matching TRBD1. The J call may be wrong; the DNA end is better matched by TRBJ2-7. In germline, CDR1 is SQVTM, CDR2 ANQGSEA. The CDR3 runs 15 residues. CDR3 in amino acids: CSVGRTGVLGNEQYF. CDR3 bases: TGCAGCGTTGGCCGGACAGGGGTCCTGGGCAATGAGCAGTACTTC.

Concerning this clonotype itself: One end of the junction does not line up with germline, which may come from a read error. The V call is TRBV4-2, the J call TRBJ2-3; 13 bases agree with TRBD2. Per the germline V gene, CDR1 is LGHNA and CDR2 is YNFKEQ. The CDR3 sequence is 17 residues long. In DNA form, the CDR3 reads TGTGCCAGCAGCCAGGCGGGACTAGCGGGGAGCACAGAGACGCAGTATTTT. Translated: CASSQAGLAGSTETQYF.

CDR3 loop: CASSSGAPNYEQYF. CDR3 nucleotides: TGTGCCAGCAGCTCGGGGGCTCCCAACTACGAGCAGTACTTC. This sequence joins TRBV7-3 and TRBJ2-7; D might be TRBD1 or TRBD2, each matching 6 bases. Germline V gene data show CDR1 as SGHTA and CDR2 as FQGTGA. V lost 4 bases and J lost 3, with 13 bases in between. The CDR3 is made up of 14 amino acids.

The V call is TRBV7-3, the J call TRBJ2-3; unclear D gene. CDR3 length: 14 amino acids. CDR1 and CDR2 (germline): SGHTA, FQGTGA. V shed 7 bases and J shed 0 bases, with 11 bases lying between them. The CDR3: CASNGLTSTDTQYF. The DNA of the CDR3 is TGTGCCAGCAACGGCTTAACTAGCACAGATACGCAGTATTTT. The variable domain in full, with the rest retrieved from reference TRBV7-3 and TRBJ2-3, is GAGVSQTPSNKVTEKGKYVELRCDPISGHTALYWYRQSLGQGPEFLIYFQGTGAADDSGLPNDRFFAVRPEGSVSTLKIQRTERGDSAVYLCASNGLTSTDTQYFGPGTRLTVL.

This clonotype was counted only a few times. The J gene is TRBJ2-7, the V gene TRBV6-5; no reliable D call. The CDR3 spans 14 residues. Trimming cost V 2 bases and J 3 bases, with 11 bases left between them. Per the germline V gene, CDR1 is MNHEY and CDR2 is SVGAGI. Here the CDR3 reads CASSYSVENYEQYF. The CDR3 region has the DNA TGTGCCAGCAGTTACAGCGTCGAGAACTACGAGCAGTACTTC.